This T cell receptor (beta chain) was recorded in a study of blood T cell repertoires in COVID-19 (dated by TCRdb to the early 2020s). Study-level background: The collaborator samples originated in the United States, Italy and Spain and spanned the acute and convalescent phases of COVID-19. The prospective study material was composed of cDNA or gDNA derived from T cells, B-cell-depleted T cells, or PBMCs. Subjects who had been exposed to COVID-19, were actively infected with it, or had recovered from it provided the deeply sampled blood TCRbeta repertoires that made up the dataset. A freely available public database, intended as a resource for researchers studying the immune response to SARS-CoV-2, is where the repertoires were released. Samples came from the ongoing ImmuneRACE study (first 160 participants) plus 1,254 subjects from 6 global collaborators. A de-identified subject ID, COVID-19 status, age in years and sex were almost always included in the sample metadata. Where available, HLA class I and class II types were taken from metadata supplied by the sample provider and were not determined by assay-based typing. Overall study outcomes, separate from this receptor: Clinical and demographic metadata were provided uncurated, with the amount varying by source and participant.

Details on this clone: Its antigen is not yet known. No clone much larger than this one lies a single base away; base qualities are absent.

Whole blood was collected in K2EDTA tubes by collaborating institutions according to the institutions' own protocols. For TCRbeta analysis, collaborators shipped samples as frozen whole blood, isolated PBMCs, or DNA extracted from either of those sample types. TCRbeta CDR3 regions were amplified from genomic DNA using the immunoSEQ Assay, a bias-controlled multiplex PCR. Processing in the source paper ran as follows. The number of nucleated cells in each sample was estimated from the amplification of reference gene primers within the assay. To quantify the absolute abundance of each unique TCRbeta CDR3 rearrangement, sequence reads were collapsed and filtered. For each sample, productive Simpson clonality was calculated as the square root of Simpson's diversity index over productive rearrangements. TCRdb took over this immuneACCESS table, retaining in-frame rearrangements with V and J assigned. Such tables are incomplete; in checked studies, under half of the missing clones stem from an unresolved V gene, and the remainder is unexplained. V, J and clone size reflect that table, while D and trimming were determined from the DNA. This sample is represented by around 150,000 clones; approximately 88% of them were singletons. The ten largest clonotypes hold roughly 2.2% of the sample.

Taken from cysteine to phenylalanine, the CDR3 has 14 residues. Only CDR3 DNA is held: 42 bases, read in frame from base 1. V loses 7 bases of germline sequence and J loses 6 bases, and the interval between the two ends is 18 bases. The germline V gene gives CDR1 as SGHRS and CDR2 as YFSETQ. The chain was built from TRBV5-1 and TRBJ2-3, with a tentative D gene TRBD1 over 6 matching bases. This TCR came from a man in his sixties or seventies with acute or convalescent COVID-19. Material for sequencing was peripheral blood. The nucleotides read TGCGCCAGCCGACAGGTTCCCTTGAGGGATACGCAGTATTTT. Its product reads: CASRQVPLRDTQYF. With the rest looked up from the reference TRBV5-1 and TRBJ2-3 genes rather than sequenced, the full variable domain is KAGVTQTPRYLIKTRGQQVTLSCSPISGHRSVSWYQQTPGQGLQFLFEYFSETQRNKGNFPGRFSGRQFSNSRSEMNVSTLELGDSALYLCASRQVPLRDTQYFGPGTRLTVL.